The clone carrying this TCR beta chain occurred once. This specimen comes from a study of blood T cell repertoires in COVID-19. The CDR3 contains 15 residues. With V trimmed by 4 bases and J by 5 bases, 8 bases remained unmatched. Germline-derived CDR1 and CDR2 are SNHLY and FYNNEI. The data were produced by immunoSEQ multiplex PCR, yet TCRdb's version contains in-frame clones alone and is incomplete. In the table there are about 220,000 clones, 88% of which are singletons. The J gene is TRBJ1-5, the V gene TRBV2; 7 bases map to TRBD1. The origin of this receptor is a woman between 45 and 60 years old with acute COVID-19. The sequencing sample was made of PBMCs or T cells enriched from blood (not recorded which). The CDR3: CASSADRVVDQPQHF. The DNA of the CDR3 is TGTGCCAGCAGTGCCGACAGGGTAGTGGATCAGCCCCAGCATTTT. Using reference TRBV2 and TRBJ1-5 for the parts outside the CDR3, the full variable domain is EPEVTQTPSHQVTQMGQEVILRCVPISNHLYFYWYRQILGQKVEFLVSFYNNEISEKSEIFDDQFSVERPDGSNFTLKIRSTKLEDSAMYFCASSADRVVDQPQHFGDGTRLSIL.